The clone carrying this T cell receptor beta chain was picked up a small number of times. The data originate from a study of blood T cell repertoires in COVID-19. Germline CDR1 reads LNHDA; CDR2 reads SQIVND (reference sequence). This CDR3 comprises 18 residues. The J segment lost 3 bases and the V segment lost 3 bases, leaving 13 bases of the junction unmatched. Per the original methods: It was from reference gene primer amplification that nucleated cell counts were estimated. The assay was immunoSEQ multiplex PCR, and TCRdb's table has in-frame clones only and misses some. V, J and clone size are those of that table, while D and trimming were read from the DNA. The data hold 130,000 to 150,000 clones, with around 83% observed a single time.

Source material: PBMCs or T cells enriched from blood (not recorded which). This sequence was found in a man aged 45-65 years who had recovered from COVID-19. The chain carries TRBV19 and TRBJ1-5; 8 bases are shared with TRBD1. The CDR3 region is CASSMRSRGPKDNQPQHF. CDR3 nucleotides: TGTGCCAGTAGTATGAGGAGCAGGGGGCCTAAAGACAATCAGCCCCAGCATTTT.